These 13 T cell receptor beta chains came from one sample sequenced in a study of blood T cell repertoires in COVID-19. Only in-frame clones appear in the TCRdb table, and some are missing; sequencing was by immunoSEQ multiplex PCR. The sample contains roughly 220,000 clones, around 83% of which appear only once. Source material: peripheral blood. These receptors were taken from a woman at least 80 years old with COVID-19, enrolled during active disease.

The chain uses TRBV5-1 and TRBJ1-1; possible D gene TRBD1, 5 bases. The CDR3 consists of 13 residues. Trimming shortened V by 6 bases and J by 1 base, and 10 bases separated the two germline ends. Germline loops: CDR1 SGHRS, CDR2 YFSETQ. CDR3 nucleotides: TGCGCCAGCATGGACCAGGGGAACACTGAAGCTTTCTTT. Translated, it gives CASMDQGNTEAFF. Complete variable domain (other parts from reference TRBV5-1 and TRBJ1-1): KAGVTQTPRYLIKTRGQQVTLSCSPISGHRSVSWYQQTPGQGLQFLFEYFSETQRNKGNFPGRFSGRQFSNSRSEMNVSTLELGDSALYLCASMDQGNTEAFFGQGTRLTVV.

The rearrangement links TRBV7-2 to TRBJ2-3, with D possibly TRBD2 on 6 matching bases. V was clipped by 5 bases and J by 1 base, with 19 bases between them. The CDR3 length is 17 residues. Germline lookup yields CDR1 SGHTA and CDR2 FQGNSA. DNA of the CDR3: TGTGCCAGCAGCCCCCCCAGAGGAGGGCCTCGCACAGATACGCAGTATTTT. Translating gives CASSPPRGGPRTDTQYF.

The chain carries TRBV18 and TRBJ2-7; 9 bases are a match to TRBD1. Germline V CDR1 and CDR2: KGHSH, LQKENI. The CDR3 length is 16 residues. The junction had 9 bases not matched to a gene; V was cut back by 3 bases and J by 3 bases. The CDR3 reads CASSPLTGGAGYEQYF. The CDR3 region has the DNA TGTGCCAGCTCACCCCTAACAGGGGGCGCTGGCTACGAGCAGTACTTC.

V usage is TRBV6-5 and J usage is TRBJ1-1; D unclear. This CDR3 comprises 14 residues. V was clipped by 2 bases and J by 8 bases, with 15 bases between them. Germline CDR1 MNHEY, CDR2 SVGAGI. The CDR3, as DNA: TGTGCCAGCAGTTACCGCGACAACCAAGGAGAAGCTTTCTTT. Translating it yields CASSYRDNQGEAFF.

The chain carries TRBV5-1 and TRBJ2-2; 13 bases fit TRBD2. CDR1 and CDR2 (germline): SGHRS, YFSETQ. Trimming at V came to 4 bases and at J to 6 bases, leaving 9 bases not matched to a gene. CDR3 length equals 17 residues. The CDR3 reads CASSPGGLAGVSGELFF. The CDR3 DNA reads TGCGCCAGCAGCCCGGGTGGACTAGCGGGAGTTTCCGGGGAGCTGTTTTTT. Variable domain in full (rest from reference TRBV5-1 and TRBJ2-2): KAGVTQTPRYLIKTRGQQVTLSCSPISGHRSVSWYQQTPGQGLQFLFEYFSETQRNKGNFPGRFSGRQFSNSRSEMNVSTLELGDSALYLCASSPGGLAGVSGELFFGEGSRLTVL.

The chain combines TRBV19 with TRBJ2-3; 8 bases are a match to TRBD2. The CDR3 spans 16 residues. From germline, CDR1 is LNHDA and CDR2 SQIVND (reference sequence). Trimming at V came to 6 bases and at J to 3 bases, leaving 11 bases not matched to a gene. The CDR3 loop is CASSHLSGRGTDTQYF. CDR3 nucleotide sequence: TGTGCCAGTAGCCATCTCAGCGGGAGAGGGACAGATACGCAGTATTTT.

CDR3 protein: CASSTGVNANTEAFF. The CDR3 region has the DNA TGTGCCAGCAGTACAGGGGTCAACGCGAACACTGAAGCTTTCTTT. The rearrangement links TRBV27 to TRBJ1-1; 7 nucleotides align to TRBD1. After removal of 5 bases from V and 1 base from J, the junction contained 7 bases not matched to a gene. The CDR3 length is 15 residues. CDR1 MNHEY and CDR2 SMNVEV come from the germline V gene (reference sequence).

This chain connects TRBV27 to TRBJ1-4; TRBD1 aligns across 12 bases. The CDR3 is 14 amino acids. Germline V CDR1 and CDR2: MNHEY, SMNVEV (reference sequence). V lost 4 bases to trimming and J lost 7 bases; unmatched junction nucleotides: 1. CDR3 nucleotide sequence: TGTGCCAGCAGTTGGGACAGGGGGCTTGAAAAACTGTTTTTT. Amino acids: CASSWDRGLEKLFF.

This chain uses TRBV28 with TRBJ1-5; D gene unclear. Trimming shortened V by 8 bases and J by 0 bases, and 14 bases separated the two germline ends. The length of the CDR3 is 15 residues. Germline V gene data show CDR1 as MDHEN and CDR2 as SYDVKM. The CDR3: CASQVLQNSNQPQHF. The CDR3 DNA is TGTGCCAGCCAGGTATTACAAAATAGCAATCAGCCCCAGCATTTT.

V gene TRBV18 combines with J gene TRBJ1-6; no reliable D call. This CDR3 comprises 16 residues. V shed 1 base and J shed 7 bases, with 14 bases lying between them. In germline, CDR1 is KGHSH, CDR2 LQKENI. The chain's CDR3 is CASSPLPRFRNSPLHF. The CDR3, as DNA: TGTGCCAGCTCACCACTCCCCCGGTTTCGCAATTCACCCCTCCACTTT.

In DNA, the CDR3 is TGTGCCAGCAGTCTACAGTTTTCTGGCTACACCTTC. Translation: CASSLQFSGYTF. The chain joins TRBV7-9 to TRBJ1-2, with unresolved D. The germline V gene has CDR1 SEHNR and CDR2 FQNEAQ (reference sequence). Trimming cost V 6 bases and J 7 bases, with 12 bases left between them. The CDR3 is 12 residues long.

Worth noting for this clone: Within the sample, other DNA sequences also encode this same CDR3. The chain employs TRBV29-1 and TRBJ1-1; TRBD1 matches at 8 bases. The CDR3 is 11 residues long. Unmatched junction bases numbered 1, after V lost 7 bases and J lost 3 bases. CDR1 and CDR2 (germline): SQVTM, ANQGSEA. The CDR3 region is CSAGQDTEAFF. For the CDR3, the DNA is TGCAGCGCGGGACAGGACACTGAAGCTTTCTTT.

This clone is a singleton in its sample. CDR3 amino acids: CASKTENSNQPQHF. The CDR3 DNA reads TGTGCCAGCAAGACAGAAAATAGCAATCAGCCCCAGCATTTT. The chain uses TRBV6-5 and TRBJ1-5; D perhaps matches TRBD1 (5 bases). Germline CDR1 and CDR2: MNHEY and SVGAGI. V lost 7 bases to trimming and J lost 0 bases, with 10 bases between them. The CDR3 contains 14 residues.